Listed below are T cell receptor beta chains from one sample, sequenced in a study of identical twins. TCRdb reanalysed the 5' RACE reads using MiXCR and keeps one entry per CDR3 protein. The sample lists around 480,000 distinct CDR3 sequences, 14% occurring once. These data were also filed under a second study, of yellow fever vaccine responses in identical twins.

Sequences were obtained from CD4+ T cells sorted from blood. The receptors here all came from a woman aged 18 to 35 in good health. Each CDR3 is given with its conserved first and last residue. D genes are given only for firm matches. Clone size is given for some rows only: seen once, a few or many times, or a class if the clone is expanded.

j_gene	v_gene	abundance	d_gene	CDR3aa	CDR3nt
TRBJ2-5	TRBV3-1	.	TRBD2	CASSRYPPSGGQQETQYF	TGTGCCAGCAGCCGATACCCTCCTAGCGGGGGGCAACAAGAGACCCAGTACTTC
TRBJ1-2	TRBV20-1	few	.	CSARSPSNYGYTF	TGCAGTGCTAGATCTCCCAGCAACTATGGCTACACCTTC
TRBJ2-1	TRBV12-3/TRBV12-4	many	TRBD1	CASSIRQGTQFF	TGTGCCAGCAGTATCAGACAGGGGACTCAGTTCTTC
TRBJ2-5	TRBV7-9	.	.	CASSFGAETQYF	TGTGCCAGCAGCTTTGGGGCGGAGACCCAGTACTTC
TRBJ2-5	TRBV4-2	few	TRBD1	CASSLYPRGQQETQYF	TGTGCCAGCAGCCTCTACCCCCGGGGACAGCAAGAGACCCAGTACTTC
TRBJ2-7	TRBV23-1	.	.	CASSQSGEGGSYEQYF	TGCGCCAGCAGTCAATCCGGGGAGGGGGGATCCTACGAGCAGTACTTC
TRBJ2-1	TRBV30	.	TRBD2	CAWSPGTIYNEQFF	TGTGCCTGGAGTCCCGGGACTATCTACAATGAGCAGTTCTTC
TRBJ2-7	TRBV10-3	.	.	CAIAGNGPYEQYF	TGTGCCATCGCCGGGAACGGCCCCTACGAGCAGTACTTC
TRBJ2-2	TRBV5-1	.	TRBD1	CASTRTGDTGELFF	TGCGCCAGCACGAGGACAGGGGACACCGGGGAGCTGTTTTTT
TRBJ2-7	TRBV4-2	many	.	CASSAAGYEQYF	TGTGCCAGCAGCGCCGCAGGTTACGAGCAGTACTTC
TRBJ2-3	TRBV5-1	few	TRBD1	CASSSGPRDRVVNTQYF	TGCGCCAGCAGCTCCGGACCCCGGGACAGGGTGGTGAATACGCAGTATTTT
TRBJ2-7	TRBV20-1	few	.	CSARKLAHEQYF	TGCAGTGCTAGGAAACTGGCCCACGAGCAGTACTTC
TRBJ2-5	TRBV10-3	many	.	CAISERETQYF	TGTGCCATCAGTGAAAGAGAGACCCAGTACTTC
TRBJ1-1	TRBV28	.	.	CASREATEAFF	TGTGCCAGCCGGGAGGCAACTGAAGCTTTCTTT
TRBJ2-7	TRBV20-1	few	TRBD1	CSARDRQGAYEQYF	TGCAGTGCTAGAGATCGACAGGGGGCCTACGAGCAGTACTTC
TRBJ2-1	TRBV7-9	.	.	CASSSVGNEQFF	TGTGCCAGCAGCTCCGTTGGTAATGAGCAGTTCTTC
TRBJ2-3	TRBV11-1	many	TRBD2	CASSSGLAGGRLADTQYF	TGTGCCAGCAGCTCGGGACTAGCGGGAGGGAGGTTAGCAGATACGCAGTATTTT
TRBJ2-3	TRBV5-1	few	TRBD2	CASRRLAGGTDTQYF	TGCGCCAGCCGAAGACTAGCGGGAGGCACAGATACGCAGTATTTT
TRBJ1-5	TRBV19	.	.	CASSISAGDSNQPQHF	TGTGCCAGTAGTATAAGCGCAGGAGATAGCAATCAGCCCCAGCATTTT
TRBJ2-7	TRBV4-2	few	.	CASSQVVSRVPYEQYF	TGTGCCAGCAGCCAAGTAGTGAGCCGGGTTCCATACGAGCAGTACTTC
TRBJ2-2	TRBV10-3	few	TRBD2	CAITQGLNTGELFF	TGTGCCATCACCCAGGGACTAAACACCGGGGAGCTGTTTTTT
TRBJ2-7	TRBV7-8	.	TRBD2	CASSLRLAGGPGEQYF	TGTGCCAGCAGCTTAAGACTAGCGGGGGGGCCGGGTGAGCAGTACTTC
TRBJ2-3	TRBV28	.	TRBD2	CASRAPSGGVTDTQYF	TGTGCCAGCAGAGCTCCGAGCGGGGGGGTTACAGATACGCAGTATTTT
TRBJ2-6	TRBV12-3/TRBV12-4	.	TRBD1	CASSGQGAGANVLTF	TGTGCCAGCAGTGGGCAGGGGGCTGGGGCCAACGTCCTGACTTTC
TRBJ2-3	TRBV4-3	.	.	CASSQIAPGSPTNTQYF	TGCGCCAGCAGCCAGATAGCACCAGGGTCCCCTACAAATACGCAGTATTTT
TRBJ2-1	TRBV12-3/TRBV12-4	.	TRBD2	CASSFGTSGSYEQFF	TGTGCCAGCAGTTTCGGGACTAGCGGGAGTTATGAGCAGTTCTTC
TRBJ1-2	TRBV7-8	.	.	CASSSGPGGSGYGYTF	TGTGCCAGCAGCTCTGGTCCCGGGGGGTCCGGCTATGGCTACACCTTC
TRBJ2-1	TRBV24-1	few	.	CATSGSTGSAYNEQFF	TGTGCCACCAGTGGTTCCACAGGTTCGGCGTACAATGAGCAGTTCTTC
TRBJ2-1	TRBV20-1	.	.	CSARNTKGPYNEQFF	TGCAGTGCTAGAAACACAAAAGGTCCTTACAATGAGCAGTTCTTC
TRBJ2-7	TRBV11-1	.	.	CASSLTEAYEQYF	TGTGCCAGCAGTTTGACAGAGGCCTACGAGCAGTACTTC
TRBJ1-1	TRBV7-2	few	.	CASSLLGLNTEAFF	TGTGCCAGCAGCTTGCTGGGTTTGAACACTGAAGCTTTCTTT
TRBJ2-1	TRBV11-2	few	TRBD2	CASSSIAGWNEQFF	TGTGCCAGCAGCTCCATAGCGGGTTGGAATGAGCAGTTCTTC
TRBJ2-1	TRBV18	.	TRBD2	CASSRGTTYNEQFF	TGTGCCAGCTCACGCGGGACTACCTACAATGAGCAGTTCTTC
TRBJ1-4	TRBV3-1	few	.	CASSRGATNEKLFF	TGTGCCAGCAGCCGGGGTGCAACTAATGAAAAACTGTTTTTT
TRBJ2-2	TRBV24-1	many	.	CATKNSRSGELFF	TGTGCCACTAAAAACTCCAGGTCCGGGGAGCTGTTTTTT
TRBJ2-7	TRBV9	.	.	CARRRGLVYEQYF	TGTGCCAGAAGGCGGGGATTGGTCTACGAGCAGTACTTC
TRBJ2-7	TRBV2	few	TRBD1	CASSKTGQGAREQYF	TGTGCCAGCAGTAAAACGGGACAGGGGGCTCGAGAGCAGTACTTC
TRBJ2-7	TRBV21-1	few	.	CASSKGEGTGDSYEQYF	TGTGCCAGCAGCAAGGGAGAGGGGACAGGGGACTCCTACGAGCAGTACTTC
TRBJ2-1	TRBV7-2	few	.	CASSPPGPGVKQFF	TGTGCCAGCAGCCCTCCGGGACCCGGGGTAAAGCAGTTCTTC
TRBJ2-3	TRBV6-5	.	.	CASSYLGSNTDTQYF	TGTGCCAGCAGTTACTTGGGGTCTAACACAGATACGCAGTATTTT
TRBJ2-7	TRBV27	.	TRBD2	CASSRLAGVDFEQYF	TGTGCCAGCAGCCGACTAGCGGGAGTTGATTTCGAGCAGTACTTC
TRBJ1-5	TRBV6-1	.	TRBD1	CASRKGAHQPQHF	TGTGCCAGCAGAAAGGGGGCCCATCAGCCCCAGCATTTT
TRBJ2-1	TRBV11-2	.	TRBD2	CASSLARGLRGVQFF	TGTGCCAGCAGCTTAGCACGGGGACTCCGGGGGGTGCAGTTCTTC
TRBJ1-1	TRBV5-1	many	.	CASSPMSGGDTEAFF	TGCGCCAGCAGCCCAATGAGCGGGGGGGACACTGAAGCTTTCTTT
TRBJ2-3	TRBV20-1	.	.	CSAQTTGQTDTQYF	TGCAGTGCTCAGACCACAGGACAAACAGATACGCAGTATTTT
TRBJ2-3	TRBV14	few	TRBD2	CASSQEAGAWDTQYF	TGTGCCAGCAGCCAAGAGGCGGGAGCGTGGGATACGCAGTATTTT
TRBJ2-1	TRBV2	.	TRBD2	CASSETAGGTYNEQFF	TGTGCCAGCAGTGAAACGGCGGGGGGCACCTACAATGAGCAGTTCTTC